What follows describes a single T cell receptor (beta chain). This sample is drawn from a study of T cell responses to AZD1222 COVID-19 vaccine. V was clipped by 5 bases and J by 5 bases; unmatched bases: 5. Per the germline V gene, CDR1 is SGHTA and CDR2 is FQGNSA. The CDR3 loop spans 14 amino acids. The protocol was immunoSEQ multiplex PCR, while the TCRdb copy is restricted to in-frame clones and leaves out a portion. The table records some 130,000 clones, roughly 89% of them present only once. The genes are TRBV7-2 and TRBJ1-4, with TRBD1 matching over 7 bases. The TCR comes from an adult in good health. The source material was peripheral blood, sampled on day 0 of AZD1222 vaccination. The CDR3 here is CASSPRQGNEKLFF. CDR3 in DNA: TGTGCCAGCAGCCCCCGACAGGGCAATGAAAAACTGTTTTTT.